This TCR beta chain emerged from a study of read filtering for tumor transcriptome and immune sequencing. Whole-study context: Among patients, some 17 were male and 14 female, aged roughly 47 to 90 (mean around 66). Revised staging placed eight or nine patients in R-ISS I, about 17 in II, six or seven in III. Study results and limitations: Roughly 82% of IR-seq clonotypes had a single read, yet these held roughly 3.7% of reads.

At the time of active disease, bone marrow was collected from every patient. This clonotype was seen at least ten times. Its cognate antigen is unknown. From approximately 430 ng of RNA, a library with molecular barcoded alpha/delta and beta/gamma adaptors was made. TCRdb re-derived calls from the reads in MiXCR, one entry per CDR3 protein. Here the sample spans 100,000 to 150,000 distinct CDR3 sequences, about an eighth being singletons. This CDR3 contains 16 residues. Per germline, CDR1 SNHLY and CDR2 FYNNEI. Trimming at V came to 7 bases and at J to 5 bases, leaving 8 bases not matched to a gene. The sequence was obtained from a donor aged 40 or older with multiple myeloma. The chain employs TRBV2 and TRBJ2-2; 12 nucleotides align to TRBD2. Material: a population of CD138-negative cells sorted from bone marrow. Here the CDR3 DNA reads TGTGCCAGCACCCTAGCGGGGGGGCTGAGTACCGGGGAGCTGTTTTTT. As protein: CASTLAGGLSTGELFF.